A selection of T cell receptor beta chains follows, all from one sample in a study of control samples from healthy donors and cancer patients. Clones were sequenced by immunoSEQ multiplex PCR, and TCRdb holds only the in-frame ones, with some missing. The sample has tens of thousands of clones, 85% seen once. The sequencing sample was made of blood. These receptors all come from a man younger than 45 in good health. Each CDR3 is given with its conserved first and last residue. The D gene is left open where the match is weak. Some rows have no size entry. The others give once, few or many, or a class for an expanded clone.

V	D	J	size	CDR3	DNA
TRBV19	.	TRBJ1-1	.	CATETFTEAFF	TGTGCCACCGAGACCTTCACTGAAGCTTTCTTT
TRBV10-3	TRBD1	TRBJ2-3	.	CAISESRDRATDTQYF	TGTGCCATCAGTGAATCTAGGGACAGGGCCACAGATACGCAGTATTTT
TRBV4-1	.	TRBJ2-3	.	CASSHVGDTQYF	TGCGCCAGCAGCCACGTAGGGGATACGCAGTATTTT
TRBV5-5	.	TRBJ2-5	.	CASSNPGTLKETQYF	TGTGCCAGCAGCAATCCCGGGACTTTAAAAGAGACCCAGTACTTC
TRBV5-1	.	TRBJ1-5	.	CASSLAGQRGQPQHF	TGCGCCAGCAGCTTGGCCGGTCAACGCGGACAGCCCCAGCATTTT
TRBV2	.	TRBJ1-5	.	CASSEVGYQPQHF	TGTGCCAGCAGTGAAGTGGGTTACCAGCCCCAGCATTTT
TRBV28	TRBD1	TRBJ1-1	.	CASRGGTGWMNTEAFF	TGTGCCAGCAGGGGTGGGACAGGTTGGATGAACACTGAAGCTTTCTTT
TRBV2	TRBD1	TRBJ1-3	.	CASSRGQGYGNTIYF	TGTGCCAGCAGCAGGGGACAGGGCTATGGAAACACCATATATTTT
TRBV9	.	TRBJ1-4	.	CASSVGPLNEKLFF	TGTGCCAGCAGCGTAGGACCGCTTAATGAAAAACTGTTTTTT
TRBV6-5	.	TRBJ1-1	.	CASSYGSTEAFF	TGTGCCAGCAGTTACGGATCCACTGAAGCTTTCTTT
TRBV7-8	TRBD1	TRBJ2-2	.	CASSLALVAGQGDTGELFF	TGTGCCAGCAGCTTAGCCCTAGTGGCCGGACAGGGGGACACCGGGGAGCTGTTTTTT
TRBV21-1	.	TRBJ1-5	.	CASSIRGLGGQPQHF	TGTGCCAGCAGCATTCGAGGGTTGGGAGGTCAGCCCCAGCATTTT
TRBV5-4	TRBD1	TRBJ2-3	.	CASSRKTGGTDTQYF	TGTGCCAGCAGCCGCAAAACAGGGGGCACAGATACGCAGTATTTT
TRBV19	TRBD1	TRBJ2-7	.	CASLGTDRGNEQYF	TGTGCCAGTCTGGGAACCGACAGGGGGAACGAGCAGTACTTC
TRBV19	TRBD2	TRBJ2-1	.	CASSRRGAASWDEQLF	TGTGCCAGTAGTCGGCGGGGGGCCGCTTCCTGGGATGAGCAGCTCTTC
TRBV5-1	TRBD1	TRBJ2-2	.	CASSEQGNGNTGELFF	TGCGCCAGCAGCGAACAGGGGAACGGGAACACCGGGGAGCTGTTTTTT
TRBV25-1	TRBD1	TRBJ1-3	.	CASSESGGVGNTIYF	TGTGCCAGCAGTGAATCAGGGGGCGTTGGAAACACCATATATTTT
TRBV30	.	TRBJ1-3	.	CAWSVSGNTIYF	TGTGCCTGGAGCGTATCCGGAAACACCATATATTTT
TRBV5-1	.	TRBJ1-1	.	CASSVAVGLPAEAFF	TGCGCCAGCAGCGTGGCCGTGGGGCTGCCCGCTGAAGCTTTCTTT
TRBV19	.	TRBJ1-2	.	CASSERFSGYTF	TGTGCCAGTAGTGAAAGGTTCTCTGGCTACACCTTC
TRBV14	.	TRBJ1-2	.	CASSQERQGAHTF	TGTGCCAGCAGCCAAGAAAGGCAGGGAGCTCACACCTTC
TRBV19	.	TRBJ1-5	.	CASSVGYSNQPQHF	TGTGCCAGTAGTGTCGGTTATAGCAATCAGCCCCAGCATTTT
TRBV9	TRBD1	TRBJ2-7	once	CASSVGDRGLNEQYF	TGTGCCAGCAGCGTAGGGGACAGGGGGCTAAACGAGCAGTACTTC
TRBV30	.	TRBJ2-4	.	CAWSVRTGRESAKNIQYF	TGTGCCTGGAGTGTAAGGACAGGGAGGGAATCAGCCAAAAACATTCAGTACTTC
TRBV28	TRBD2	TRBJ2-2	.	CASSWGGRDTGELFF	TGTGCCAGCAGTTGGGGCGGGAGGGACACCGGGGAGCTGTTTTTT
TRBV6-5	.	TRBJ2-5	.	CASSSSPTGTETQYF	TGTGCCAGCAGTTCATCCCCGACGGGCACTGAGACCCAGTACTTC
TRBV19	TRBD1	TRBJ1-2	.	CASQGTGASNYGYTF	TGTGCCAGCCAGGGGACAGGGGCTTCTAACTATGGCTACACCTTC
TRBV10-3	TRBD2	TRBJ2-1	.	CAISEPPPSSGVYNEQFF	TGTGCCATCAGTGAGCCCCCCCCTTCTAGCGGAGTCTACAATGAGCAGTTCTTC
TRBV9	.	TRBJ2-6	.	CASSSSAKLSSGANVLTF	TGTGCCAGCAGCAGCTCCGCCAAACTCAGCTCTGGGGCCAACGTCCTGACTTTC
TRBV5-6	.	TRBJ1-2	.	CASSLEGEANYGYTF	TGTGCCAGCAGCTTGGAAGGCGAAGCTAACTATGGCTACACCTTC
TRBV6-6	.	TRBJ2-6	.	CASSRGLGNAGANVLTF	TGTGCCAGCAGTCGTGGGCTCGGGAACGCTGGGGCCAACGTCCTGACTTTC
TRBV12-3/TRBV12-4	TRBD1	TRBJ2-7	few	CASSPGTDYEQYF	TGTGCCAGCAGCCCTGGGACAGACTACGAGCAGTACTTC
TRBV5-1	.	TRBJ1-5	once	CASSLGHLSNQPQHF	TGCGCCAGCAGCTTAGGACACCTTAGCAATCAGCCCCAGCATTTT
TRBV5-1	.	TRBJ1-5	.	CASSLGGVGAQHF	TGCGCCAGCAGCTTGGGAGGCGTGGGAGCCCAGCATTTT
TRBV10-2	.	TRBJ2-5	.	CASSAIQETQYF	TGCGCCAGCAGTGCCATCCAAGAGACCCAGTACTTC
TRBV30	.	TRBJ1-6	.	CAWSGAGRFNSPLHF	TGTGCCTGGAGTGGGGCAGGGCGGTTCAATTCACCCCTCCACTTT